This entry is about one T cell receptor beta chain. The data were taken from a study of shared clonotypes between healthy human individuals. Genomic DNA belonging to each subset was distributed in equal measure over several immunoSEQ plates. Clones were sequenced by immunoSEQ multiplex PCR, and TCRdb holds only the in-frame ones, with some missing. The table has 2 million to 2.5 million clones, approximately 95% seen once. This CDR3 is built from 13 residues. Germline V gives CDR1 SGHAT, CDR2 FQNNGV. Deletions cut 0 bases from V and 8 bases from J, with 11 bases between. This sequence originates from a man younger than 35 in good health. The chain employs TRBV11-2 and TRBJ2-7; a possible D gene is TRBD1 (6 bases). Sequenced: naive CD4+ T cells sorted from blood. Subset here: CD45RA+ positively selected. CDR3: CASSLDRGAQQYF. Here the CDR3 DNA reads TGTGCCAGCAGCTTAGACAGGGGAGCGCAGCAGTACTTC.